This is a list of T cell receptor beta chains from one sample in a study of shared clonotypes between healthy human individuals. The assay was immunoSEQ multiplex PCR, and TCRdb's table has in-frame clones only and misses some. Among some 2,400,000 clones, 95% were seen once, and the ten largest hold about 0.13%. The sample consisted of naive CD4+ T cells sorted from blood. These receptors originate from a man between 18 and 35 years old in good health. The CDR3 runs from the conserved cysteine through the conserved F or W. Each record gives: J gene, D gene, V gene, clone size, CDR3 protein, CDR3 DNA. D genes are given only for firm matches. Clone size appears in some rows only: once, few, many, or a class for an expanded clone.

>TRBJ2-7|TRBD1|TRBV4-3|-
CASSQGTGPSSYEQYF
TGCGCCAGCAGCCAAGGGACAGGGCCGAGCTCCTACGAGCAGTACTTC
>TRBJ2-7|-|TRBV6-5|-
CASSYSRGGANEQYF
TGTGCCAGCAGTTACTCGAGAGGGGGAGCTAACGAGCAGTACTTC
>TRBJ1-4|-|TRBV28|-
CASNLPGDATNEKLFF
TGTGCCAGCAATTTACCGGGAGATGCAACTAATGAAAAACTGTTTTTT
>TRBJ2-7|-|TRBV10-3|-
CAIRDGSYEQYF
TGTGCCATCAGGGACGGCTCCTACGAGCAGTACTTC
>TRBJ1-1|-|TRBV28|-
CASLEILNTEAFF
TGTGCCAGCCTCGAGATACTGAACACTGAAGCTTTCTTT
>TRBJ2-7|-|TRBV7-2|-
CASSLGGTDPYEQYF
TGTGCCAGCAGCTTGGGGGGGACAGACCCCTACGAGCAGTACTTC
>TRBJ2-7|TRBD1|TRBV5-1|-
CASSSQRQGPQYF
TGCGCCAGCAGCTCCCAACGACAGGGTCCCCAGTACTTC
>TRBJ1-1|-|TRBV6-1|-
CASSEQGGVNTEAFF
TGTGCCAGCAGTGAGCAGGGTGGGGTGAACACTGAAGCTTTCTTT
>TRBJ1-2|TRBD1|TRBV7-9|-
CASSLEGAANYGYTF
TGTGCCAGCAGCTTGGAGGGGGCGGCTAACTATGGCTACACCTTC
>TRBJ2-3|-|TRBV5-1|-
CASSLEYPTDTQYF
TGCGCCAGCAGCCTAGAATACCCCACAGATACGCAGTATTTT
>TRBJ2-3|-|TRBV7-6|-
CASSSLPATSTDTQYF
TGTGCCAGCAGCTCCCTTCCGGCAACTAGCACAGATACGCAGTATTTT
>TRBJ1-6|-|TRBV5-1|-
CASSLTGISYNSPLHF
TGCGCCAGCAGCTTGACAGGGATCTCCTATAATTCACCCCTCCACTTT
>TRBJ1-4|TRBD1|TRBV28|-
CASRRDSEKLFF
TGTGCCAGCAGGAGGGACAGTGAAAAACTGTTTTTT
>TRBJ2-3|TRBD1|TRBV4-1|-
CASSQYGTGIVTDTQYF
TGCGCCAGCAGCCAATACGGGACAGGGATTGTCACAGATACGCAGTATTTT
>TRBJ2-7|TRBD1|TRBV30|-
CAWRKGQGTSYEQYF
TGTGCCTGGAGGAAGGGACAGGGTACTTCCTACGAGCAGTACTTC
>TRBJ2-5|TRBD1|TRBV7-2|-
CASSPRTGWQETQYF
TGTGCCAGCAGCCCGAGGACAGGGTGGCAAGAGACCCAGTACTTC
>TRBJ1-1|-|TRBV2|-
CASSVEGRLNTEAFF
TGTGCCAGCAGTGTAGAAGGGAGACTGAACACTGAAGCTTTCTTT
>TRBJ1-1|-|TRBV6-5|-
CASSYGGSTEAFF
TGTGCCAGCAGTTACGGGGGGAGCACTGAAGCTTTCTTT
>TRBJ1-2|-|TRBV6-1|-
CASRTGQSNYGYTF
TGTGCCAGCAGGACAGGACAGTCAAACTATGGCTACACCTTC
>TRBJ1-3|-|TRBV19|-
CASRNYGGSGNTIYF
TGTGCCAGTAGGAACTATGGGGGCTCTGGAAACACCATATATTTT
>TRBJ2-5|-|TRBV11-3|once
CASSSTWGETQYF
TGTGCCAGCAGCTCCACATGGGGGGAGACCCAGTACTTC
>TRBJ2-3|TRBD2|TRBV6-5|-
CASSAGTTYGDTQYF
TGTGCCAGCTCCGCCGGGACTACCTATGGGGATACGCAGTATTTT
>TRBJ2-3|-|TRBV28|-
CASTSQGPDTQYF
TGTGCCAGCACGTCACAGGGCCCAGATACGCAGTATTTT
>TRBJ1-6|TRBD1|TRBV7-8|-
CASSLVTGVNSPLHF
TGTGCCAGCAGCTTGGTGACAGGGGTAAATTCACCCCTCCACTTT
>TRBJ1-1|-|TRBV11-1|-
CASSSQGANTEAFF
TGTGCCAGCAGCTCACAGGGAGCCAACACTGAAGCTTTCTTT
>TRBJ2-7|TRBD1|TRBV9|-
CASSVTGGNEQYF
TGTGCCAGCAGCGTCACAGGGGGCAACGAGCAGTACTTC
>TRBJ2-5|TRBD2|TRBV10-3|-
CAIGTSSETQYF
TGTGCCATCGGGACTAGTTCAGAGACCCAGTACTTC
>TRBJ1-5|TRBD1|TRBV7-2|-
CASSPDRVGQPQHF
TGTGCCAGCAGCCCCGACAGGGTTGGTCAGCCCCAGCATTTT
>TRBJ2-5|TRBD2|TRBV28|-
CASSLLGPLAGGPGLETQYF
TGTGCCAGCAGTTTATTAGGACCATTAGCGGGAGGGCCGGGACTTGAGACCCAGTACTTC
>TRBJ1-1|TRBD1|TRBV10-1|-
CASSKQGDTEAFF
TGCGCCAGCAGTAAACAGGGGGACACTGAAGCTTTCTTT
>TRBJ2-7|-|TRBV18|-
CASSPPAVLYEQYF
TGTGCCAGCTCACCACCGGCGGTCCTCTACGAGCAGTACTTC
>TRBJ2-7|-|TRBV14|-
CASSLALVQYF
TGTGCCAGCAGCCTAGCCCTAGTGCAGTACTTC
>TRBJ2-7|TRBD2|TRBV7-9|-
CASSLGGLAGVGQYF
TGTGCCAGCAGCTTAGGAGGACTAGCGGGAGTTGGGCAGTACTTC
>TRBJ2-5|-|TRBV29-1|-
CSVDGGKETQYF
TGCAGCGTTGACGGGGGCAAAGAGACCCAGTACTTC
>TRBJ2-3|-|TRBV10-1|-
CASTKAGTQYF
TGCGCCAGCACCAAGGCGGGTACGCAGTATTTT
>TRBJ2-7|TRBD2|TRBV11-2|-
CASSSSGLSSYEQYF
TGTGCCAGCAGCTCTAGCGGTCTGAGCTCCTACGAGCAGTACTTC
>TRBJ2-5|-|TRBV5-1|-
CASSLELGHPFKYF
TGCGCCAGCAGCTTGGAGTTGGGGCACCCGTTTAAGTACTTC
>TRBJ1-3|TRBD1|TRBV19|-
CASRQGSTFGSGNTIYF
TGTGCCAGCCGACAGGGGAGCACATTCGGGTCTGGAAACACCATATATTTT
>TRBJ1-2|TRBD1|TRBV15|-
CATSRDPPGGVHGYTF
TGTGCCACCAGCAGAGATCCCCCAGGGGGCGTACACGGCTACACCTTC
>TRBJ2-7|-|TRBV10-2|-
CASSESIRSPIEQYF
TGCGCCAGCAGTGAGTCGATAAGGAGCCCCATCGAGCAGTACTTC
>TRBJ1-2|TRBD1|TRBV6-5|-
CASTTTGRYGYTF
TGTGCCAGCACCACGACAGGGAGATATGGCTACACCTTC
>TRBJ2-7|TRBD2|TRBV10-1|few
CASSSGTRWYEQYF
TGCGCCAGTAGCTCCGGGACTAGATGGTACGAGCAGTACTTC
>TRBJ2-3|-|TRBV5-6|-
CASSLGLGTDTQYF
TGTGCCAGCAGCTTGGGGCTAGGAACAGATACGCAGTATTTT
>TRBJ1-5|-|TRBV10-3|-
CAISESGLRREDQPQHF
TGTGCCATCAGTGAGTCTGGTTTGCGCCGAGAGGATCAGCCCCAGCATTTT
>TRBJ1-1|-|TRBV6-5|-
CASTPSGGNTEAFF
TGTGCCAGCACCCCGTCGGGGGGGAACACTGAAGCTTTCTTT
>TRBJ1-5|-|TRBV5-1|-
CASSLGGDQPQHF
TGCGCCAGCAGCTTGGGTGGGGATCAGCCCCAGCATTTT